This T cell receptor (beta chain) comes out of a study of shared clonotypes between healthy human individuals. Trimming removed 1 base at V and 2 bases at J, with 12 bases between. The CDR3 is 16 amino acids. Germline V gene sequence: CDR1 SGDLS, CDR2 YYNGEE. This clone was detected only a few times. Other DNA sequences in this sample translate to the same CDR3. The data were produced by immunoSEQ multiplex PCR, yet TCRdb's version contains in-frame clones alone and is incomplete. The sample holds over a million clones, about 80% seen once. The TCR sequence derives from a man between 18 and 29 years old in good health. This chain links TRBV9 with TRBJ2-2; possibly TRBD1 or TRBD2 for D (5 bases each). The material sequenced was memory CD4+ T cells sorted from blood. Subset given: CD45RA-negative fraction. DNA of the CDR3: TGTGCCAGCAGCGTACTCGGGACCACAAACACCGGGGAGCTGTTTTTT. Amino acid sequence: CASSVLGTTNTGELFF.